These 10 T cell receptor beta chains were sequenced from one sample in a study of blood T cell repertoires in COVID-19. Only in-frame clones appear in the TCRdb table, and some are missing; sequencing was by immunoSEQ multiplex PCR. There are roughly 78,000 clones in the sample; around 80% occur only once, and around 13% lies in the top ten. Source material: peripheral blood. These receptors were collected from a man aged 50-60 years with COVID-19, enrolled during active disease.

V usage is TRBV19 and J usage is TRBJ2-3; the D is unclear. Trimming pared 7 bases from V and 1 base from J, leaving 6 bases between. The CDR3 is made up of 12 amino acids. Per germline, CDR1 LNHDA and CDR2 SQIVND (reference sequence). As DNA, the CDR3 is TGTGCCAGTAAGGAGCGCACAGATACGCAGTATTTT. It is translated as CASKERTDTQYF.

The chain links TRBV18 to TRBJ2-7, with a possible D match to TRBD2 (5 bases). Germline lookup yields CDR1 KGHSH and CDR2 LQKENI. Trimming left V 3 bases short and J 3 bases short, with 12 bases between. The CDR3 spans 14 residues. CDR3 protein: CASSPFLEGYEQYF. DNA of the CDR3: TGTGCCAGCTCACCTTTCCTAGAGGGCTACGAGCAGTACTTC.

This clone came up a few times. The chain uses TRBV7-9 and TRBJ2-6; 9 bases line up with TRBD2. The CDR3 sequence is 17 residues long. Unmatched junction bases numbered 7, after V lost 4 bases and J lost 3 bases. CDR1 is SEHNR, CDR2 FQNEAQ, per germline (reference sequence). The CDR3 DNA reads as TGTGCCAGCAGCTCGTTAGCGGGAGTGTATGGGGCCAACGTCCTGACTTTC. Amino acids: CASSSLAGVYGANVLTF.

This rearrangement joins TRBV5-6 to TRBJ2-1, with 8 nucleotides matching TRBD2. There are 17 residues in the CDR3. The V gene end was trimmed by 0 bases and the J gene end by 3 bases; junction bases not matched to a gene: 8. Germline assignment: CDR1 SGHDT and CDR2 YYEEEE. The CDR3 protein is CASSLALSGSGYNEQFF. CDR3 bases: TGTGCCAGCAGCTTGGCCTTGAGCGGGAGCGGCTACAATGAGCAGTTCTTC.

This rearrangement joins TRBV28 to TRBJ2-4; TRBD1 is a possible D gene (5 bases). Germline V gene lookup returns CDR1 MDHEN and CDR2 SYDVKM. The CDR3 has 17 residues. V dropped 5 bases and J dropped 4 bases, with 21 bases sitting between them. The CDR3 DNA reads TGTGCCAGCAGTCCCTTAACAGGAGCCGATAATAAAAACATTCAGTACTTC. Translation: CASSPLTGADNKNIQYF.

The CDR3 loop reads CASSRAGGNNEQFF. Written as DNA, the CDR3 is TGCGCCAGCAGTCGAGCGGGAGGGAACAATGAGCAGTTCTTC. The chain carries TRBV5-1 and TRBJ2-1, with 10 bases identical to TRBD2. Trimming removed 5 bases from V and 5 bases from J; junction bases left unmatched: 4. The CDR3 has 14 residues. Germline values: CDR1 SGHRS, CDR2 YFSETQ.

The rearrangement joins TRBV5-1 to TRBJ1-2; TRBD1 agrees at 7 bases. Losses at the gene ends were 0 bases for V and 3 bases for J; bases not matched to a gene: 2. Germline CDR1 reads SGHRS; CDR2 reads YFSETQ. The CDR3 loop spans 14 amino acids. The CDR3 spells CASSLEGGDYGYTF. DNA of the CDR3: TGCGCCAGCAGCTTGGAAGGGGGCGACTATGGCTACACCTTC.

This clone has a single count. The chain recombines TRBV7-2 with TRBJ2-2; 9 positions match TRBD2. This CDR3 is 15 amino acids long. Germline loops: CDR1 SGHTA, CDR2 FQGNSA. The V segment lost 5 bases and the J segment 4 bases; nucleotides outside the gene matches: 5. The CDR3 DNA reads TGTGCCAGCAGCCCAGAACTAGCGGGCACCGGGGAGCTGTTTTTT. It specifies CASSPELAGTGELFF.

This chain joins TRBV4-3 and TRBJ2-1; D may be TRBD2 (6 bases). CDR1 is LGHNA, CDR2 YSLEER, per germline. The CDR3 runs to 15 residues. Trimming cost V 4 bases and J 9 bases, with 19 bases left between them. CDR3: CASSPTERVTSEQFF. CDR3 in DNA: TGCGCCAGCAGCCCGACCGAGCGGGTCACTTCTGAGCAGTTCTTC.

This clone appeared a few times. This chain uses TRBV3-1 (or the pseudogene TRBV3-2) with TRBJ2-7; a possible D gene is TRBD2 (6 bases). The V gene's germline CDR1 is LGHDT and CDR2 YNNKEL (reference sequence). V lost 3 bases, J lost 3 bases, and 9 bases lay in between. This CDR3 contains 13 residues. The CDR3 nucleotides read TGTGCCAGCAGCCATCCCGGGGGCTACGAGCAGTACTTC. Translating it yields CASSHPGGYEQYF.